The 5 T cell receptor beta chains in this list originate from one sample, sequenced in a study of blood T cell repertoires in COVID-19. Libraries were prepared by immunoSEQ multiplex PCR; TCRdb keeps only in-frame clonotypes and omits some of them. The data show about 140,000 clones, about three quarters seen once. The sequenced sample was peripheral blood. Receptor source: a woman aged 50 to 60 with active or convalescent COVID-19.

This chain uses TRBV2 with TRBJ1-5; 10 bases map to TRBD1. From germline, CDR1 is SNHLY and CDR2 FYNNEI. V lost 6 bases and J lost 7; bases outside the gene matches: 12. The CDR3 totals 16 residues. CDR3 residues: CASRTGGAGFGQPQHF. CDR3 DNA sequence: TGTGCCAGCAGGACAGGGGGCGCCGGGTTCGGCCAGCCCCAGCATTTT. The full variable domain, rest sourced from reference TRBV2 and TRBJ1-5, is EPEVTQTPSHQVTQMGQEVILRCVPISNHLYFYWYRQILGQKVEFLVSFYNNEISEKSEIFDDQFSVERPDGSNFTLKIRSTKLEDSAMYFCASRTGGAGFGQPQHFGDGTRLSIL.

V gene TRBV27 combines with J gene TRBJ2-1; 14 nucleotides agree with TRBD2. CDR1 and CDR2 (germline): MNHEY, SMNVEV (reference sequence). V dropped 7 bases and J dropped 8; count of bases not matched to a gene: 4. The CDR3 covers 14 residues. CDR3 sequence (DNA): TGTGCCAGCAACCGACTAGCGGGGGGGTATGAGCAGTTCTTC. Translating gives CASNRLAGGYEQFF.

The table lists this clone with a count of one. V gene TRBV27 combines with J gene TRBJ2-7; TRBD2 matches 12 bases. The V segment lost 8 bases and the J segment 7 bases; nucleotides outside the gene matches: 9. Germline V CDR1 and CDR2: MNHEY, SMNVEV (reference sequence). The CDR3 is 14 residues long. CDR3 residues: CASGTSGPAGEQYF. Written as DNA, the CDR3 is TGTGCCAGCGGGACTAGCGGGCCTGCGGGGGAGCAGTACTTC.

This clone was found many times. For the CDR3, the DNA is TGTGCCAGCAGCTTAGCAGTAGGGGAAGTACGAAAAGCTTTCTTT. This sequence encodes CASSLAVGEVRKAFF. V and J are TRBV7-2 and TRBJ1-1; possibly TRBD1 for D (5 bases). V gave up 0 bases and J gave up 9 bases, with 17 bases separating them. The CDR3 length is 15 residues. Germline CDR1 is SGHTA and CDR2 is FQGNSA.

The genes are TRBV6-2 or TRBV6-3 and TRBJ2-1; 15 nucleotides agree with TRBD2. After removal of 6 bases from V and 5 bases from J, the junction contained 8 bases not matched to a gene. CDR1 is MNHEY, CDR2 SVGEGT, per germline. The CDR3 spans 17 residues. CDR3 DNA sequence: TGTGCCAGCAGCCCCCGGACTAGCGGGAGGGAAAACAATGAGCAGTTCTTC. This encodes CASSPRTSGRENNEQFF.